The 24 T cell receptor beta chains below all came from one sample that was sequenced in a study of blood T cell repertoires in COVID-19. Assay: immunoSEQ multiplex PCR; the TCRdb copy retains only in-frame clones and omits some. This sample has 55,000 to 90,000 clones, with approximately 89% found just once. The sample consisted of peripheral blood. The receptors come from a woman aged 55-70 years with acute or convalescent COVID-19.

The gene calls are TRBV28 and TRBJ1-6, with D hard to call. CDR1 and CDR2 (germline): MDHEN, SYDVKM. Trimming shortened V by 8 bases and J by 0 bases, and 11 bases separated the two germline ends. The CDR3 is 15 residues long. This CDR3 reads CASCPAGSYNSPLHF. DNA of the CDR3: TGTGCCAGCTGTCCTGCGGGCTCCTATAATTCACCCCTCCACTTT.

This rearrangement joins TRBV11-2 to TRBJ2-7; TRBD1 might be the D (6 bases). Trimming pared 4 bases from V and 3 bases from J, leaving 13 bases between. Germline loops: CDR1 SGHAT, CDR2 FQNNGV. The CDR3 covers 14 residues. CDR3: CASSYDRNRYEQYF. CDR3 DNA: TGTGCCAGCAGCTACGACAGGAATCGCTACGAGCAGTACTTC.

The chain links TRBV7-9 to TRBJ2-7; 14 bases fit TRBD2. The germline CDR1 and CDR2 sequences are SEHNR and FQNEAQ (reference sequence). V gave up 5 bases and J gave up 5 bases; unmatched junction bases: 11. The CDR3 totals 17 residues. CDR3 loop: CASSPRTSGGFSNEQYF. For the CDR3, the DNA is TGTGCCAGCAGCCCGAGGACTAGCGGGGGGTTTTCCAACGAGCAGTACTTC.

The rearrangement joins TRBV5-1 to TRBJ2-7; 7 positions agree with TRBD1. The CDR3 spans 14 residues. The trim removed 5 bases at V and 2 bases at J, leaving 7 bases unmatched. Germline V lookup: CDR1 SGHRS, CDR2 YFSETQ. The CDR3 is CASSFRQGAYEQYF. CDR3 sequence (DNA): TGCGCCAGCAGTTTTCGACAGGGTGCCTACGAGCAGTACTTC.

V usage is TRBV3-1 (or the pseudogene TRBV3-2) and J usage is TRBJ2-2; D is undetermined. Germline V CDR1 and CDR2: LGHDT, YNNKEL (reference sequence). The CDR3 contains 13 residues. Trimming took 2 bases from V and 6 from J, leaving 7 bases between them. The CDR3 DNA reads TGTGCCAGCAGCCAAAGCAGGTCCGGGGAGCTGTTTTTT. Its protein is CASSQSRSGELFF.

This rearrangement joins TRBV9 to TRBJ1-2; no reliable D call. This CDR3 is built from 14 residues. CDR1 and CDR2 (germline): SGDLS, YYNGEE. V was shortened by 6 bases and J by 7 bases, with 19 bases between the two germline ends. The CDR3 DNA reads TGTGCCAGCACCCCCGGGCGGGTTTTGTCTGGCTACACCTTC. Residues: CASTPGRVLSGYTF.

J is TRBJ2-1 and V is TRBV9, with 8 bases that match TRBD2. Per the germline V gene, CDR1 is SGDLS and CDR2 is YYNGEE. The CDR3 covers 16 residues. V dropped 0 bases and J dropped 3; count of bases not matched to a gene: 5. Here the CDR3 DNA reads TGTGCCAGCAGCGTAGGGGCGGCGGGGGGCTACAATGAGCAGTTCTTC. Encoded protein: CASSVGAAGGYNEQFF.

V is TRBV21-1 and J is TRBJ1-1; TRBD1 was called by the table and not checked on the DNA. TRBV21-1 is a pseudogene locus. This CDR3 comprises 20 residues. The chain's CDR3 is CASSRRCSPGQGIWNTEAFF. The CDR3 DNA reads as TGTGCCAGCAGCAGAAGATGTTCACCGGGACAGGGGATATGGAACACTGAAGCTTTCTTT.

V and J are TRBV5-4 and TRBJ2-5; D is perhaps TRBD2 (6 bases). Trimming left V 0 bases short and J 1 base short, with 10 bases between. CDR3 size: 15 residues. CDR1 SGHNT and CDR2 YYREEE come from the germline V gene (reference sequence). The CDR3 DNA reads TGTGCCAGCAGCTTGGCCGGGACTTCCCAAGAGACCCAGTACTTC. It codes for CASSLAGTSQETQYF.

This chain joins TRBV2 and TRBJ2-7; D is possibly TRBD2 (6 bases). This CDR3 is 13 amino acids long. Germline loops: CDR1 SNHLY, CDR2 FYNNEI. Trimming shortened V by 2 bases and J by 4 bases, and 9 bases separated the two germline ends. CDR3 residues: CASSESRGYEQYF. CDR3 nucleotide sequence: TGTGCCAGCAGTGAATCGCGGGGTTACGAGCAGTACTTC.

The chain couples TRBV5-1 to TRBJ2-7, with TRBD1 matching over 7 bases. Losses at the gene ends were 9 bases for V and 2 bases for J; bases not matched to a gene: 8. In germline, CDR1 is SGHRS, CDR2 YFSETQ. CDR3 length: 13 residues. The DNA of the CDR3 is TGCGCCACGGGCACAGGGGAACCCTACGAGCAGTACTTC. Translating gives CATGTGEPYEQYF.

The V gene is TRBV7-2, the J gene TRBJ2-5; 10 bases map to TRBD2. The CDR3 is 15 residues long. With V trimmed by 5 bases and J by 4 bases, 7 bases remained unmatched. CDR1 and CDR2 (germline): SGHTA, FQGNSA. CDR3 bases: TGTGCCAGCAGCACCTCTAGCGGGGGCGGAGAGACCCAGTACTTC. It specifies CASSTSSGGGETQYF.

The rearrangement joins TRBV2 to TRBJ1-2, with TRBD1 matching 10 bases. The germline CDR1 and CDR2 sequences are SNHLY and FYNNEI. J gave up 4 bases and V 4 bases, and 12 bases lay outside the gene matches. The CDR3 covers 17 residues. The CDR3: CASSVVGGGQGTYGYTF. CDR3 in DNA: TGTGCCAGCAGTGTAGTCGGCGGGGGACAGGGGACCTATGGCTACACCTTC.

The rearrangement joins TRBV5-4 to TRBJ1-1; no clear D gene. The length of the CDR3 is 14 residues. The germline V gene has CDR1 SGHNT and CDR2 YYREEE (reference sequence). The ends were cut back, 2 bases at V and 1 base at J, with 9 bases in the middle. This chain's CDR3 is CASSLSRGNTEAFF. The CDR3 DNA is TGTGCCAGCAGCTTATCCCGCGGGAACACTGAAGCTTTCTTT.

The V gene is TRBV19, the J gene TRBJ2-7; 10 nucleotides align to TRBD1. The CDR3 is made up of 14 amino acids. J lost 6 bases, V lost 6 bases, and 8 bases had no gene match. Germline loops: CDR1 LNHDA, CDR2 SQIVND (reference sequence). The CDR3 DNA follows: TGTGCCAGTAGCCAGACGACAGGGGGCACCGAGCAGTACTTC. Its protein product is CASSQTTGGTEQYF.

The chain links TRBV7-9 to TRBJ1-2, with a weak D call TRBD1 (6 bases). The germline V gene has CDR1 SEHNR and CDR2 FQNEAQ (reference sequence). V was shortened by 5 bases and J by 0 bases, with 13 bases between the two germline ends. The length of the CDR3 is 15 residues. The CDR3 DNA follows: TGTGCCAGCAGCCCGACAGGAGACGCTAACTATGGCTACACCTTC. Translation gives CASSPTGDANYGYTF.

The chain is built from TRBV7-9 and TRBJ1-2; no definite D call. This CDR3 region has 12 residues. V was shortened by 5 bases and J by 4 bases, with 8 bases between the two germline ends. Per the germline V gene, CDR1 is SEHNR and CDR2 is FQNEAQ (reference sequence). The CDR3 loop reads CASSQNSYGYTF. The CDR3 DNA reads TGTGCCAGCAGCCAGAACAGCTATGGCTACACCTTC.

The chain carries TRBV7-6 and TRBJ2-1; 8 nucleotides align to TRBD2. Germline V gives CDR1 SGHVS, CDR2 FNYEAQ. J gave up 7 bases and V 2 bases, and 13 bases lay outside the gene matches. The CDR3 sequence is 17 residues long. The CDR3 DNA reads as TGTGCCAGCAGCTTATCACGATATGCGGGGGGTATAAATGAGCAGTTCTTC. Protein product: CASSLSRYAGGINEQFF.

This clone has only a few counts. This chain links TRBV15 with TRBJ2-7; D is possibly TRBD1 (6 bases). The CDR3 has 14 amino acids. Germline loops: CDR1 LNHNV, CDR2 YYDKDF (reference sequence). Deletions cut 5 bases from V and 3 bases from J, with 14 bases between. The DNA for the CDR3 is TGTGCCACCAGCCGGACGACGACAGGCTACGAGCAGTACTTC. Residues: CATSRTTTGYEQYF.

This clone was detected once. This rearrangement joins TRBV27 to TRBJ2-3; 8 bases map to TRBD2. Germline-derived CDR1 and CDR2 are MNHEY and SMNVEV (reference sequence). The CDR3 contains 16 residues. V lost 2 bases to trimming and J lost 3 bases; unmatched junction nucleotides: 7. In DNA form, the CDR3 reads TGTGCCAGCAGTTTAGGAGTAGCGGGGCAGACAGATACGCAGTATTTT. It specifies CASSLGVAGQTDTQYF.

The rearrangement joins TRBV4-1 to TRBJ2-2; D possibly corresponds to TRBD2 (5 bases). Germline V gives CDR1 MGHRA, CDR2 YSYEKL. The CDR3 length is 18 residues. V was shortened by 4 bases and J by 0 bases, with 18 bases between the two germline ends. In DNA, the CDR3 is TGCGCCAGCAGCCTTCCCGATGTCGGGGTGGCGAACACCGGGGAGCTGTTTTTT. Amino acids: CASSLPDVGVANTGELFF.

CDR3 in amino acids: CASSLRTSGGSGDTQYF. The CDR3 DNA is TGTGCCAGCTCACTTCGGACTAGCGGGGGCTCCGGGGATACGCAGTATTTT. V gene TRBV18 combines with J gene TRBJ2-3, with TRBD2 matching 13 bases. The V segment lost 4 bases and the J segment 6 bases; nucleotides outside the gene matches: 10. The CDR3 has 17 residues. Germline CDR1 and CDR2: KGHSH and LQKENI.

This chain links TRBV10-3 with TRBJ1-2; TRBD1 matches at 7 bases. The CDR3 loop spans 13 amino acids. From germline, CDR1 is ENHRY and CDR2 SYGVKD. The V and J ends lost 5 bases and 4 bases, in that order; junction bases with no gene match: 4. The CDR3 nucleotides read TGTGCCATCAGTAAACGGGACAGCTATGGCTACACCTTC. Its protein is CAISKRDSYGYTF.

CDR3 loop: CASSDSVSSYNEQFF. DNA for the CDR3: TGTGCCAGCAGTGATAGTGTTAGCTCCTACAATGAGCAGTTCTTC. The chain combines TRBV6-1 with TRBJ2-1; D is undetermined. In germline, CDR1 is MNHNS, CDR2 SASEGT. The CDR3 spans 15 residues. Trimming left V 3 bases short and J 0 bases short, with 9 bases between.